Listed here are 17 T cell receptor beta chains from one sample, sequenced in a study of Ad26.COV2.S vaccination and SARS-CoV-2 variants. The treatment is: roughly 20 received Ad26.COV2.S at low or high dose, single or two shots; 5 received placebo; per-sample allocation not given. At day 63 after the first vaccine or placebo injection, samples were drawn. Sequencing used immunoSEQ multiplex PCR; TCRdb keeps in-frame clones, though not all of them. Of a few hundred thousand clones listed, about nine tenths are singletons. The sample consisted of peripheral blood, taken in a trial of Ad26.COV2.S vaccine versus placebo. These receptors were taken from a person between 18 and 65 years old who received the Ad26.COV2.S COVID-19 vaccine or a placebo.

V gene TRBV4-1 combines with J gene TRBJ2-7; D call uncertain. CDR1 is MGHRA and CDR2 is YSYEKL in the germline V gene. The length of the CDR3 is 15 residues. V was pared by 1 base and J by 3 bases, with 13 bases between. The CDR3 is CASSQVDGSRYEQYF. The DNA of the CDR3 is TGCGCCAGCAGCCAAGTCGACGGCTCCCGCTACGAGCAGTACTTC.

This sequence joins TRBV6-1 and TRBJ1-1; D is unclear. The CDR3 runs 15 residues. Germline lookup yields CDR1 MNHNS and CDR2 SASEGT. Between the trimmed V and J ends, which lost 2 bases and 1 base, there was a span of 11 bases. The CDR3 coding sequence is TGTGCCAGCAGTGAAATTAGACTCCCGAACACTGAAGCTTTCTTT. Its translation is CASSEIRLPNTEAFF.

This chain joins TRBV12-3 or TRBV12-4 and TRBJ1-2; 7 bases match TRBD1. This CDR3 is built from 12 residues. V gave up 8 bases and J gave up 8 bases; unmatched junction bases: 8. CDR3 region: CASSRDREGYTF. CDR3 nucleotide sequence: TGTGCCAGCTCAAGGGACAGAGAGGGCTACACCTTC.

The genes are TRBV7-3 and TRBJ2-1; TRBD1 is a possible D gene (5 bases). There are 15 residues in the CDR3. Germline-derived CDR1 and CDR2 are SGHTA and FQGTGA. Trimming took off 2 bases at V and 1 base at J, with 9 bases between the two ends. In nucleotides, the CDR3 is TGTGCCAGCAGCTTATATACAGGATCCTACAATGAGCAGTTCTTC. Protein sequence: CASSLYTGSYNEQFF.

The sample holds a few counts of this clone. CDR3 nucleotides: TGTGCCAGCAGAGAGACAGGGCTCACTGAAGCTTTCTTT. Translated: CASRETGLTEAFF. V usage is TRBV5-4 and J usage is TRBJ1-1; 7 bases match TRBD1. Trimming cost V 5 bases and J 4 bases; bases outside gene matches: 5. The CDR3 has 13 amino acids. The V gene's germline CDR1 is SGHNT and CDR2 YYREEE (reference sequence).

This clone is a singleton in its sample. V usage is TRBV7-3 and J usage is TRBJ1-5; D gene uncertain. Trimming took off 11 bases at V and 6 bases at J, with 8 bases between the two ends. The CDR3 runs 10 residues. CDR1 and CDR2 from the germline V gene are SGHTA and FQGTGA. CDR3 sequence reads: CAGECQPQHF. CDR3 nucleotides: TGTGCCGGCGAGTGTCAGCCCCAGCATTTT.

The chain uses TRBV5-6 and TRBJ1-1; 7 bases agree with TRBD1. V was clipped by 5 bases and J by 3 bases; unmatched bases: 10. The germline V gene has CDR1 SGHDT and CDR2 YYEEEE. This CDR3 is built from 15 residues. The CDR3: CASRQTYQGDTEAFF. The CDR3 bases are TGTGCCAGCAGGCAAACCTATCAGGGGGACACTGAAGCTTTCTTT.

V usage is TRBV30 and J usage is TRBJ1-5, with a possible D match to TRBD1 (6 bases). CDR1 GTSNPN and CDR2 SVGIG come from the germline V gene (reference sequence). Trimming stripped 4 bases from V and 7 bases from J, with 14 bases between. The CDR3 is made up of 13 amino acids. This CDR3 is CAWKGSGGQPQHF. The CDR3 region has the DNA TGTGCCTGGAAAGGAAGCGGGGGCCAGCCCCAGCATTTT.

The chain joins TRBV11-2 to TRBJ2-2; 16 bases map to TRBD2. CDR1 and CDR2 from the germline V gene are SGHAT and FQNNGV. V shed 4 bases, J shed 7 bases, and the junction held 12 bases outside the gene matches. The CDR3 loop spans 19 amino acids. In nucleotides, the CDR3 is TGTGCCAGCAGCTCCTTCCCCGGGACTAGCGGGGGGGCTCACGGGGAGCTGTTTTTT. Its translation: CASSSFPGTSGGAHGELFF. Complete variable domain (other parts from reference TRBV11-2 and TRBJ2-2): EAGVAQSPRYKIIEKRQSVAFWCNPISGHATLYWYQQILGQGPKLLIQFQNNGVVDDSQLPKDRFSAERLKGVDSTLKIQPAKLEDSAVYLCASSSFPGTSGGAHGELFFGEGSRLTVL.

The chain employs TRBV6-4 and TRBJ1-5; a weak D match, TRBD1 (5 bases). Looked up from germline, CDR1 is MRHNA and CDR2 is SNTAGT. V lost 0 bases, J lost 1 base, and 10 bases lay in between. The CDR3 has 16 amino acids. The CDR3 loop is CASSDSRRQSNQPQHF. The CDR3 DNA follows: TGTGCCAGCAGTGACTCGAGGCGACAGAGCAATCAGCCCCAGCATTTT.

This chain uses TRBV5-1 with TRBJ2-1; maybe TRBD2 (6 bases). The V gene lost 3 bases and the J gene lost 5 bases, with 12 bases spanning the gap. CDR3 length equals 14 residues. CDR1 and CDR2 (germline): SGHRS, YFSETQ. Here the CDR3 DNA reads TGCGCCAGCAGCTCACTAGCCATCAACAATGAGCAGTTCTTC. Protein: CASSSLAINNEQFF.

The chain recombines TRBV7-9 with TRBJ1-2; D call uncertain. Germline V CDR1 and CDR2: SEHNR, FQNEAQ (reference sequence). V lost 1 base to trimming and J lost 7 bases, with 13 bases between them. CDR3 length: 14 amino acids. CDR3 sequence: CASSLGASVGGYTF. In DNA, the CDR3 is TGTGCCAGCAGCTTAGGAGCGTCCGTGGGTGGCTACACCTTC. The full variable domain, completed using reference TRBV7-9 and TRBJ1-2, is DTGVSQNPRHKITKRGQNVTFRCDPISEHNRLYWYRQTLGQGPEFLTYFQNEAQLEKSRLLSDRFSAERPKGSFSTLEIQRTEQGDSAMYLCASSLGASVGGYTFGSGTRLTVV.

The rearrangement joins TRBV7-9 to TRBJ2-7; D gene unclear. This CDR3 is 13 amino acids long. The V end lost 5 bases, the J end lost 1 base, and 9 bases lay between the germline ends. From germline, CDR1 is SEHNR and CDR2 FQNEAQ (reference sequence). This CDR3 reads CASSPDGSYEQYF. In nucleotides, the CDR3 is TGTGCCAGCAGCCCGGACGGATCCTACGAGCAGTACTTC.

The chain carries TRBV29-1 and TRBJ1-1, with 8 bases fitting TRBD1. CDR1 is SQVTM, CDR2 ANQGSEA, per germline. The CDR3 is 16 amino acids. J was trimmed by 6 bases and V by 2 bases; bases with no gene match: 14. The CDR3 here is CSVEWGGRDRFSEAFF. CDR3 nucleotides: TGCAGCGTTGAATGGGGAGGGCGGGACAGGTTTTCTGAAGCTTTCTTT. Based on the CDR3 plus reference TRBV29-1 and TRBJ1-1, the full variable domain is SAVISQKPSRDICQRGTSLTIQCQVDSQVTMMFWYRQQPGQSLTLIATANQGSEATYESGFVIDKFPISRPNLTFSTLTVSNMSPEDSSIYLCSVEWGGRDRFSEAFFGQGTRLTVV.

The CDR3 DNA follows: TGTGCCAGCAGCCCAGGGAGCTCCTATAATTCACCCCTCCACTTT. Amino acid sequence: CASSPGSSYNSPLHF. The V and J genes are TRBV7-3 and TRBJ1-6; D may be TRBD1 (5 bases). The V end was cut by 5 bases, the J end by 0 bases, with 8 bases between. This CDR3 contains 15 residues. Per germline, CDR1 SGHTA and CDR2 FQGTGA.

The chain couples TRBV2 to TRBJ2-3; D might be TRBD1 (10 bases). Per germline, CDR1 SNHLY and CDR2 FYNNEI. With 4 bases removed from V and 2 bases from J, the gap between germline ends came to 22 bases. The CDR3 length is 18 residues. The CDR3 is CASSGDRGPSGDTDTQYF. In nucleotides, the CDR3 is TGTGCCAGCAGTGGGGACAGGGGCCCTAGCGGGGACACAGATACGCAGTATTTT.

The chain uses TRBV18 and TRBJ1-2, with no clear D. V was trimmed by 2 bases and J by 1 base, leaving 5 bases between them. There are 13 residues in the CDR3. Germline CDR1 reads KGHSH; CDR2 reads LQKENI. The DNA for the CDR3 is TGTGCCAGCTCACCAGGATATAACTATGGCTACACCTTC. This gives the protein CASSPGYNYGYTF.